Following are 27 T cell receptor beta chains from one sample sequenced in a study of T cells in Graves' hyperthyroidism and ophthalmopathy. RNA transcripts yielded amplified TCR beta CDR3 regions. With the HTBI primer set, the TCR CDR3 went through a first round of RT-PCR. TCRdb processed the multiplex PCR reads anew with MiXCR; each CDR3 protein has one entry. The sample comprises around 450,000 distinct CDR3 sequences, approximately 14% of which are singletons, and over 7.5% rests with the top ten. Input material: blood. The source of these receptors is a woman between 18 and 30 years old with Graves' hyperthyroidism.

This clonotype has a count of ten or more. The gene calls are TRBV7-9 and TRBJ2-5; D not resolved. This CDR3 contains 15 residues. CDR1 and CDR2 from the germline V gene are SEHNR and FQNEAQ (reference sequence). The V end was cut by 2 bases, the J end by 2 bases, with 12 bases between. The CDR3 reads CASSLKGTFQETQYF. The CDR3 DNA reads as TGTGCCAGCAGCTTAAAGGGAACCTTTCAAGAGACCCAGTACTTC.

V is TRBV28 and J is TRBJ1-2; D ambiguous. With 6 bases removed from V and 8 bases from J, the gap between germline ends came to 16 bases. Looked up from germline, CDR1 is MDHEN and CDR2 is SYDVKM. The CDR3 is 13 amino acids. The CDR3 DNA follows: TGTGCCAGCAGCTGGTACAGCCAAGGCGGCTACACCTTC. This codes for CASSWYSQGGYTF.

In this sample, this clonotype turned up many times. J is TRBJ2-3 and V is TRBV7-6, with D possibly being TRBD1 (5 bases). V gave up 0 bases and J gave up 0 bases, with 13 bases separating them. CDR3 length equals 17 residues. CDR1 and CDR2 (germline): SGHVS, FNYEAQ. For the CDR3, the DNA is TGTGCCAGCAGCTTAGCGCAGGGTATGACTAGCACAGATACGCAGTATTTT. Its translation: CASSLAQGMTSTDTQYF.

V gene TRBV6-2 or TRBV6-3 combines with J gene TRBJ2-7; tentative D call: TRBD2 (6 bases). The CDR3 loop spans 15 amino acids. Germline lookup yields CDR1 MNHEY and CDR2 SVGEGT. V was pared by 6 bases and J by 0 bases, with 15 bases between. This CDR3 reads CASSPIAVSSYEQYF. CDR3 in DNA: TGTGCCAGCAGCCCCATAGCGGTGAGCTCCTACGAGCAGTACTTC.

This clonotype has at least ten counts. The chain joins TRBV27 to TRBJ2-1, with TRBD2 as a possible D gene (6 bases). Trimming took off 5 bases at V and 6 bases at J, with 26 bases between the two ends. The CDR3 spans 18 residues. Germline values: CDR1 MNHEY, CDR2 SMNVEV (reference sequence). DNA for the CDR3: TGTGCCAGCAGTCCGGGACTCGACGGTCTGTTTCGCTCCAATGAGCAGTTCTTC. Translating gives CASSPGLDGLFRSNEQFF.

The chain carries TRBV11-2 and TRBJ1-2; D unclear. Germline loops: CDR1 SGHAT, CDR2 FQNNGV. V lost 5 bases to trimming and J lost 0 bases, with 10 bases between them. CDR3 length: 14 residues. The CDR3 DNA reads TGTGCCAGCAGCCCCACGGCAGCTAACTATGGCTACACCTTC. Translation: CASSPTAANYGYTF.

This clonotype was seen at least ten times. J is TRBJ2-7 and V is TRBV20-1, with a possible D match to TRBD2 (6 bases). Trimming left V 6 bases short and J 7 bases short, with 19 bases between. This CDR3 is 13 amino acids long. Germline V gene lookup returns CDR1 DFQATT and CDR2 SNEGSKA (reference sequence). CDR3 protein: CSASDGGAWEQYF. CDR3 nucleotide sequence: TGCAGTGCCAGTGACGGGGGAGCTTGGGAGCAGTACTTC.

This clonotype occurred many times. V and J are TRBV29-1 and TRBJ2-5, with 7 nucleotides matching TRBD2. Trimming cost V 7 bases and J 5 bases; bases outside gene matches: 10. This CDR3 region has 13 residues. The V gene's germline CDR1 is SQVTM and CDR2 ANQGSEA. DNA for the CDR3: TGCAGCGGACGAGGACTAGTCGGGGAGACCCAGTACTTC. The encoded protein is CSGRGLVGETQYF.

The table lists this clonotype with many counts. This rearrangement joins TRBV2 to TRBJ2-7; no clear D gene. CDR1 and CDR2 from the germline V gene are SNHLY and FYNNEI. V gave up 1 base and J gave up 2 bases, with 6 bases separating them. The CDR3 contains 13 residues. The CDR3 bases are TGTGCCAGCAGTGAAGTCAGGACCTACGAGCAGTACTTC. The encoded protein is CASSEVRTYEQYF. The entire variable domain, with the rest obtained from reference TRBV2 and TRBJ2-7, is as follows: EPEVTQTPSHQVTQMGQEVILRCVPISNHLYFYWYRQILGQKVEFLVSFYNNEISEKSEIFDDQFSVERPDGSNFTLKIRSTKLEDSAMYFCASSEVRTYEQYFGPGTRLTVT.

This clonotype was seen ten or more times. This chain uses TRBV20-1 with TRBJ2-5; D may correspond to TRBD1 or TRBD2 (5 bases each). The CDR3 totals 12 residues. V was pared by 7 bases and J by 7 bases, with 16 bases between. The germline V gene has CDR1 DFQATT and CDR2 SNEGSKA (reference sequence). This CDR3 reads CSVGTKLGTQYF. CDR3 DNA: TGCAGTGTCGGGACCAAGCTAGGGACCCAGTACTTC.

About this clonotype itself: A much larger clone differs by one base, so this may be a read error. Here the CDR3 DNA reads TGTGCCAGCAGTTCCCTCACCGACAGGGATAACACCGAGGAGCTGTTTTTT. Protein: CASSSLTDRDNTEELFF. V gene TRBV27 combines with J gene TRBJ2-2, with 7 nucleotides matching TRBD1. Germline CDR1 is MNHEY and CDR2 is SMNVEV (reference sequence). This CDR3 has 17 amino acids.

In its sample, this clonotype was seen once. A read error may be the cause here, since a much bigger clone is one base away. The V and J genes are TRBV6-1 and TRBJ1-2, with 7 bases identical to TRBD1. CDR1 MNHNS and CDR2 SASEGT come from the germline V gene. This CDR3 spans 12 amino acids. CDR3 in DNA: TGTGCCAGCAACCACAGGGGAGATGGCTGCACCTTC. Its translation is CASNHRGDGCTF.

This clonotype was detected ten times or more. The chain links TRBV24-1 to TRBJ1-2; the match to TRBD1 covers 10 bases. J lost 1 base, V lost 5 bases, and 6 bases had no gene match. Germline V CDR1 and CDR2: KGHDR, SFDVKD. This CDR3 has 16 residues. CDR3 in DNA: TGTGCCACCAGTGGACAGGGGGCTAATGGTAACTATGGCTACACCTTC. This sequence encodes CATSGQGANGNYGYTF.

This clonotype was recorded at least ten times. The chain employs TRBV11-3 and TRBJ2-7, with D hard to call. Trimming stripped 4 bases from V and 1 base from J, with 8 bases between. Germline loops: CDR1 SGHNT, CDR2 YENEEA. This CDR3 contains 13 residues. The CDR3 sequence: CASSSFFSYEQYF. CDR3 in DNA: TGTGCCAGCAGCTCTTTCTTTTCCTACGAGCAGTACTTC.

This clonotype was observed many times. This chain uses TRBV9 with TRBJ2-7; unclear D gene. Germline V CDR1 and CDR2: SGDLS, YYNGEE. Trimming stripped 0 bases from V and 3 bases from J, with 10 bases between. The CDR3 has 14 amino acids. CDR3 in DNA: TGTGCCAGCAGCGTAGCTGAGCGACACTACGAGCAGTACTTC. It encodes CASSVAERHYEQYF.

The chain combines TRBV28 with TRBJ2-7; 7 nucleotides match TRBD1. J gave up 3 bases and V 3 bases, and 14 bases lay outside the gene matches. Germline V gene sequence: CDR1 MDHEN, CDR2 SYDVKM. The CDR3 sequence is 17 residues long. CDR3 nucleotide sequence: TGTGCCAGCAGTTTTAAGATACTCCGGGACAGACGCTACGAGCAGTACTTC. Protein sequence: CASSFKILRDRRYEQYF.

This clonotype was seen only a few times. J is TRBJ1-4 and V is TRBV20-1; D gene uncertain. The CDR3 totals 14 residues. CDR1 and CDR2 from the germline V gene are DFQATT and SNEGSKA (reference sequence). V was trimmed by 3 bases and J by 0 bases, leaving 8 bases between them. The CDR3 reads CSARGSATNEKLFF. For the CDR3, the DNA is TGCAGTGCTAGGGGGTCTGCAACTAATGAAAAACTGTTTTTT.

The sample holds many counts of this clonotype. V gene TRBV27 combines with J gene TRBJ2-5; D uncertain. Trimming shortened V by 5 bases and J by 0 bases, and 10 bases separated the two germline ends. Germline-derived CDR1 and CDR2 are MNHEY and SMNVEV (reference sequence). The CDR3 totals 14 residues. CDR3 sequence: CASSPSTYQETQYF. The CDR3 coding sequence is TGTGCCAGCAGTCCTTCTACTTACCAAGAGACCCAGTACTTC.

With respect to this clonotype: Being one base from a much bigger clone, this may be a read error. The chain joins TRBV19 to TRBJ2-3, with TRBD1 matching 7 bases. In germline, CDR1 is LNHDA, CDR2 SQIVND (reference sequence). This CDR3 spans 13 amino acids. Here the CDR3 DNA reads TGTGCCAATAGTATTCGACAGGGAGAAACGCAGTATTTT. This codes for CANSIRQGETQYF.

This clonotype was recorded many times. The CDR3 protein is CASSLRGQGGTEAFF. For the CDR3, the DNA is TGTGCCAGCAGCTTAAGAGGACAGGGAGGAACTGAAGCTTTCTTT. This chain links TRBV7-3 with TRBJ1-1, with TRBD1 identical over 8 bases. Per the germline V gene, CDR1 is SGHTA and CDR2 is FQGTGA. CDR3 length: 15 amino acids. Germline trimming cut 1 base from V and 5 bases from J; bases unmatched to any gene: 6.

This clonotype appeared many times. The chain carries TRBV7-6 and TRBJ2-3; unclear D gene. Trimming removed 3 bases from V and 6 bases from J, with 10 bases in between. This CDR3 is 13 amino acids long. Germline V CDR1 and CDR2: SGHVS, FNYEAQ. CDR3 sequence (DNA): TGTGCCAGCAGCTTCAGTATAGGGGATACGCAGTATTTT. Its protein product is CASSFSIGDTQYF.

The rearrangement uses TRBV15 and TRBJ2-7, with D unresolved. From germline, CDR1 is LNHNV and CDR2 YYDKDF (reference sequence). The CDR3 runs 14 residues. V lost 4 bases and J lost 4, with 14 bases in between. CDR3 nucleotide sequence: TGTGCCACCAGCATCAGCTGGAGAGGTTACGAGCAGTACTTC. Translating gives CATSISWRGYEQYF.

This clonotype came up many times. The chain has TRBV20-1 and TRBJ2-1; D possibly uses TRBD1 or TRBD2 (6 bases each). Trimming removed 0 bases at V and 2 bases at J, with 20 bases between. The CDR3 extends over 18 amino acids. Looked up from germline, CDR1 is DFQATT and CDR2 is SNEGSKA (reference sequence). The CDR3 region has the DNA TGCAGTGCTAGAGATAGGGGGGTGAGGGGAAGGGCCTACAATGAGCAGTTCTTC. This codes for CSARDRGVRGRAYNEQFF.

This clonotype was counted ten times or more. V gene TRBV7-9 combines with J gene TRBJ1-2; 10 bases fit TRBD1. The CDR3 has 12 amino acids. Germline-derived CDR1 and CDR2 are SEHNR and FQNEAQ (reference sequence). Trimming cost V 5 bases and J 9 bases; bases outside gene matches: 3. DNA for the CDR3: TGTGCCAGCAGCGAGGACAGGGGGAGCTACACCTTC. Translation gives CASSEDRGSYTF. The complete variable domain, with remaining parts taken from reference TRBV7-9 and TRBJ1-2, reads DTGVSQNPRHKITKRGQNVTFRCDPISEHNRLYWYRQTLGQGPEFLTYFQNEAQLEKSRLLSDRFSAERPKGSFSTLEIQRTEQGDSAMYLCASSEDRGSYTFGSGTRLTVV.

In this sample, this clonotype turned up many times. This chain links TRBV29-1 with TRBJ2-7, with TRBD1 matching over 7 bases. Germline CDR1 is SQVTM and CDR2 is ANQGSEA. CDR3 length: 13 amino acids. V lost 5 bases, J lost 4 bases, and 8 bases stayed unmatched. CDR3 bases: TGCAGCGTTTCAGGGGGTATCGAATACGAGCAGTACTTC. It encodes CSVSGGIEYEQYF.

This clonotype was seen ten or more times. The chain recombines TRBV12-3 or TRBV12-4 with TRBJ2-5; possible D gene TRBD1, 6 bases. V was pared by 1 base and J by 5 bases, with 14 bases between. This CDR3 contains 15 residues. The CDR3 nucleotides read TGTGCCAGCAGTTTAGAGCTCCAGGGGCTGGAGACCCAGTACTTC. Protein sequence: CASSLELQGLETQYF.

This clonotype was counted at least ten times. The chain uses TRBV5-1 and TRBJ2-7, with D possibly TRBD2 on 6 matching bases. This CDR3 spans 13 amino acids. Looked up from germline, CDR1 is SGHRS and CDR2 is YFSETQ. With 3 bases removed from V and 6 bases from J, the gap between germline ends came to 13 bases. CDR3: CASSYLNGGEQYF. The CDR3 region has the DNA TGCGCCAGCAGCTACCTCAACGGGGGCGAGCAGTACTTC.